This TCR beta chain was sequenced during a study of CD8 T cells in ankylosing spondylitis. The germline V gene encodes CDR1 DFQATT and CDR2 SNEGSKA (reference sequence). This CDR3 spans 16 amino acids. Study-level points and caveats: About 8 highly homologous variants made up a TCR beta motif, and this motif appeared characteristic of ankylosing spondylitis blood. Relatively scarce in peripheral blood, disease-linked clones were CD8+. Some of the motif variants had earlier been found in reactive arthritis patients' fluid and blood.

Quantitative barcoded 5'-RACE was used to prepare TCR beta libraries. TCRdb analysed the 5' RACE reads with MiXCR anew, one entry per CDR3 protein. The table lists about 130,000 distinct CDR3 sequences, 9.3% of them singletons. Notes on this clonotype: Its antigen is not known. A junction boundary mismatches the germline segment, possibly from a read error.

Sequenced input: blood, either unsorted or a sorted T cell fraction (not recorded which). The origin of this receptor is a male donor with ankylosing spondylitis or in good health (not recorded which). V and J are TRBV20-1 and TRBJ2-7; TRBD2 matches 7 bases. The CDR3 DNA is TGCTGTGCTAGAGATCGCGGAGTTAGCGGGTCCTACGAGCAGTACTTC. Its protein product is CCARDRGVSGSYEQYF.